The 25 T cell receptor beta chains in this list originate from one sample, sequenced in a study of T cell repertoires in cytomegalovirus infection. A single record per CDR3 protein comes from TCRdb applying MiXCR to the reads. The sample lists 300,000 to 400,000 distinct CDR3 sequences, 8% to 10% seen once, with 4.3% in the top ten. The sequenced sample consisted of PBMCs. All receptors come from a human donor in good health (CMV status not recorded). Some clones in this sample may be carry-over from other donors' samples.

This clonotype was seen a handful of times. This chain connects TRBV4-1 to TRBJ1-1; D is possibly TRBD1 (6 bases). The CDR3 has 15 amino acids. Germline V gene data show CDR1 as MGHRA and CDR2 as YSYEKL. Trimming removed 1 base from V and 1 base from J, with 10 bases in between. CDR3: CASSQGGGANTEAFF. CDR3 DNA sequence: TGCGCCAGCAGCCAAGGAGGGGGGGCGAACACTGAAGCTTTCTTT.

This clonotype turned up a few times. Relative to the germline gene, one junction end is altered; a read error may explain this. The J gene is TRBJ2-3, the V gene TRBV4-2; 7 nucleotides align to TRBD1. Germline values: CDR1 LGHNA, CDR2 YNFKEQ. This CDR3 is built from 14 residues. Here the CDR3 DNA reads TGTGCCAGCAGCCAAGCGACCGGGACAGCTACGCAGTATTTT. It encodes CASSQATGTATQYF.

This clonotype has only a few counts. This chain uses TRBV7-3 with TRBJ1-5; possibly TRBD1 for D (5 bases). In germline, CDR1 is SGHTA, CDR2 FQGTGA. The length of the CDR3 is 13 residues. V dropped 5 bases and J dropped 6 bases, with 11 bases sitting between them. The chain's CDR3 is CASSTYGGQPQHF. The CDR3 DNA sequence: TGTGCCAGCAGCACTTATGGGGGTCAGCCCCAGCATTTT.

In its sample, this clonotype was seen many times. V and J are TRBV7-9 and TRBJ2-5; the match to TRBD2 covers 8 bases. The germline V gene has CDR1 SEHNR and CDR2 FQNEAQ (reference sequence). There are 17 residues in the CDR3. The V and J ends lost 2 bases and 1 base, in that order; junction bases with no gene match: 9. The CDR3 coding sequence is TGTGCCAGCAGCTTATTTGGGCAGCGGGAGCTCCAAGAGACCCAGTACTTC. This translates into CASSLFGQRELQETQYF. The whole variable domain, remainder taken from reference TRBV7-9 and TRBJ2-5, is DTGVSQNPRHKITKRGQNVTFRCDPISEHNRLYWYRQTLGQGPEFLTYFQNEAQLEKSRLLSDRFSAERPKGSFSTLEIQRTEQGDSAMYLCASSLFGQRELQETQYFGPGTRLLVL.

The genes are TRBV7-2 and TRBJ2-1, with a tentative D call TRBD2 (5 bases). The germline V gene encodes CDR1 SGHTA and CDR2 FQGNSA. V shed 1 base and J shed 0 bases, with 10 bases lying between them. The CDR3 has 16 residues. Written as DNA, the CDR3 is TGTGCCAGCAGCTTAGGACTGGGGAGCTCCTACAATGAGCAGTTCTTC. It specifies CASSLGLGSSYNEQFF.

In its sample, this clonotype was seen a few times. The chain combines TRBV7-3 with TRBJ2-7; weak D call: TRBD1 (6 bases). Trimming left V 4 bases short and J 7 bases short, with 20 bases between. The CDR3 runs 15 residues. The germline V gene has CDR1 SGHTA and CDR2 FQGTGA. The CDR3: CASSSRTARMEEQYF. The DNA for the CDR3 is TGTGCCAGCAGCTCCCGGACAGCTCGAATGGAGGAGCAGTACTTC.

This clonotype has at least ten counts. As DNA, the CDR3 is TGTGCCAGCAAGGGTAATGAGCAGTTCTTC. Its translation is CASKGNEQFF. This sequence joins TRBV6-2 or TRBV6-3 and TRBJ2-1; D is undetermined. Germline assignment: CDR1 MNHEY and CDR2 SVGEGT. The CDR3 runs 10 residues. Trimming removed 7 bases from V and 7 bases from J, with 5 bases in between.

This clonotype came up a few times. The rearrangement uses TRBV10-3 and TRBJ2-5, with D possibly TRBD1 on 6 matching bases. This CDR3 has 13 residues. Per the germline V gene, CDR1 is ENHRY and CDR2 is SYGVKD. V was pared by 6 bases and J by 3 bases, with 11 bases between. CDR3 in DNA: TGTGCCATCAGCGGGACAAAAAAAGAGACCCAGTACTTC. Translated: CAISGTKKETQYF.

Only a few counts were recorded for this clonotype. The chain links TRBV9 to TRBJ2-7; 7 nucleotides match TRBD1. The ends lost 0 bases at V and 6 bases at J; junction bases unmatched: 12. Germline-derived CDR1 and CDR2 are SGDLS and YYNGEE. The CDR3 is 16 residues long. The CDR3 region has the DNA TGTGCCAGCAGCGTAGAGGGACAGATCTTAAAGGGCGAGCAGTACTTC. As protein: CASSVEGQILKGEQYF.

Turning to this clonotype: At one end the junction does not follow the germline gene, possibly because of a read error. The V gene is TRBV28, the J gene TRBJ2-2, with a possible D match to TRBD2 (5 bases). This CDR3 region has 14 residues. Germline lookup yields CDR1 MDHEN and CDR2 SYDVKM. For the CDR3, the DNA is TGTGCCAGCAGCGTAACTCCGAACACCGGGAAGCTGTTTTTT. It is translated as CASSVTPNTGKLFF.

A few counts support this clonotype. This sequence joins TRBV29-1 and TRBJ2-7, with 8 bases lining up with TRBD2. The J segment lost 3 bases and the V segment lost 5 bases, leaving 9 bases of the junction unmatched. There are 14 residues in the CDR3. Germline lookup yields CDR1 SQVTM and CDR2 ANQGSEA. DNA of the CDR3: TGCAGCGTTCGGGGGGGGACTGGACTCTACGAGCAGTACTTC. Translated, it gives CSVRGGTGLYEQYF.

This clonotype was counted many times. The chain links TRBV6-1 to TRBJ2-6; a possible D gene is TRBD1 (7 bases). This CDR3 contains 17 residues. Germline assignment: CDR1 MNHNS and CDR2 SASEGT. Trimming pared 5 bases from V and 2 bases from J, leaving 16 bases between. CDR3: CASSPWRGQPGANVLTF. The CDR3 DNA is TGTGCCAGCAGTCCCTGGAGGGGGCAACCTGGGGCCAACGTCCTGACTTTC.

This clonotype showed up many times. The rearrangement joins TRBV6-2 or TRBV6-3 to TRBJ2-7; D not certain. Per germline, CDR1 MNHEY and CDR2 SVGEGT. This CDR3 is 11 amino acids long. V dropped 6 bases and J dropped 4 bases, with 7 bases sitting between them. DNA for the CDR3: TGTGCCAGCAGCCGTGCATACGAGCAGTACTTC. Translated, it gives CASSRAYEQYF.

This clonotype occurred once. This may come from a read error, since a much larger clone is one base off. The V call is TRBV11-1, the J call TRBJ2-2, with D unresolved. Germline V lookup: CDR1 SGHAT, CDR2 FQDESV (reference sequence). This CDR3 contains 13 residues. With 6 bases removed from V and 6 bases from J, the gap between germline ends came to 11 bases. Here the CDR3 reads CASSKTSSGELFF. CDR3 nucleotide sequence: TGTGCCAGCAGTAAAACCAGTTCCGGGGAGCTGTTTTTT.

This clonotype was seen a handful of times. This chain joins TRBV7-2 and TRBJ2-7; the D gene could be TRBD1 or TRBD2 (6 bases each). Germline V lookup: CDR1 SGHTA, CDR2 FQGNSA. The V and J ends lost 2 bases and 6 bases respectively, with 17 bases between them. There are 15 residues in the CDR3. CDR3 amino acids: CASSLRGGSSGEQYF. CDR3 coding DNA: TGTGCCAGCAGCTTAAGAGGGGGGAGTTCAGGCGAGCAGTACTTC.

This clonotype has only a few counts. The V call is TRBV12-3 or TRBV12-4, the J call TRBJ2-2; D tentatively fits TRBD1 or TRBD2 (6 bases each). Trimming shortened V by 5 bases and J by 2 bases, and 18 bases separated the two germline ends. This CDR3 is 17 amino acids long. CDR3 amino acids: CASSQLLGGGNTGELFF. For the CDR3, the DNA is TGTGCCAGCAGTCAGTTACTAGGAGGGGGAAACACCGGGGAGCTGTTTTTT.

This clonotype was seen many times. J is TRBJ2-2 and V is TRBV7-2, with D maybe TRBD2 (5 bases). Trimming cost V 5 bases and J 6 bases, with 10 bases left between them. The CDR3 contains 13 residues. CDR1 and CDR2 from the germline V gene are SGHTA and FQGNSA. The CDR3 reads CASSPRVAGELFF. CDR3 sequence (DNA): TGTGCCAGCAGCCCGCGGGTGGCCGGGGAGCTGTTTTTT.

The chain recombines TRBV12-5 with TRBJ2-3, with 7 positions matching TRBD1. Trimming removed 2 bases from V and 6 bases from J; junction bases left unmatched: 8. The CDR3 is made up of 15 amino acids. Germline-derived CDR1 and CDR2 are LGHNT and FRNRAP. For the CDR3, the DNA is TGTGCTAGTGGTTTGAGACAGGGCCACCCCGATACGCAGTATTTT. It translates to CASGLRQGHPDTQYF.

The V and J genes are TRBV7-9 and TRBJ1-5; the D is unclear. Germline V gene lookup returns CDR1 SEHNR and CDR2 FQNEAQ (reference sequence). The CDR3 contains 12 residues. V was shortened by 5 bases and J by 7 bases, with 9 bases between the two germline ends. CDR3 region: CASSQLGQPQHF. CDR3 nucleotide sequence: TGTGCCAGCAGCCAACTTGGCCAGCCCCAGCATTTT.

This clonotype was detected many times. The J gene is TRBJ1-3, the V gene TRBV7-2, with TRBD1 as a possible D gene (5 bases). This CDR3 has 14 amino acids. V was clipped by 4 bases and J by 2 bases, with 9 bases between them. Germline CDR1 is SGHTA and CDR2 is FQGNSA. Here the CDR3 reads CASSSGGAGNTIYF. In DNA form, the CDR3 reads TGTGCCAGCAGCTCCGGGGGTGCTGGAAACACCATATATTTT.

V and J are TRBV6-2 or TRBV6-3 and TRBJ2-5; D may match TRBD1 or TRBD2 (5 bases each). Germline V gene data show CDR1 as MNHEY and CDR2 as SVGEGT. This CDR3 region has 15 residues. V was pared by 4 bases and J by 2 bases, with 14 bases between. CDR3 in DNA: TGTGCCAGCAGTTCCCCGGGACGGATACAAGAGACCCAGTACTTC. Protein sequence: CASSSPGRIQETQYF.

In this sample, this clonotype turned up a few times. The gene calls are TRBV29-1 and TRBJ2-5; 9 bases line up with TRBD1. Unmatched junction bases numbered 5, after V lost 6 bases and J lost 6 bases. CDR1 is SQVTM, CDR2 ANQGSEA, per germline. This CDR3 is built from 12 residues. The CDR3: CSVTGGGKTQYF. The CDR3 nucleotides read TGCAGCGTCACAGGGGGCGGGAAGACCCAGTACTTC.

CDR3 region: CAITDRDTNQPQHF. The DNA for the CDR3 is TGTGCTATCACTGACCGGGACACAAATCAGCCCCAGCATTTT. This rearrangement joins TRBV7-6 to TRBJ1-5; D may be TRBD1 (6 bases). Germline values: CDR1 SGHVS, CDR2 FNYEAQ. This CDR3 contains 14 residues.

V usage is TRBV15 and J usage is TRBJ2-1; 9 bases line up with TRBD1. Looked up from germline, CDR1 is LNHNV and CDR2 is YYDKDF (reference sequence). Trimming at V came to 4 bases and at J to 0 bases, leaving 4 bases not matched to a gene. This CDR3 contains 16 residues. CDR3 sequence: CATSTDRGSSYNEQFF. In DNA, the CDR3 is TGTGCCACCAGCACAGACAGGGGGAGCTCCTACAATGAGCAGTTCTTC.

This clonotype was recorded a few times. V gene TRBV6-5 combines with J gene TRBJ1-1, with D unclear. Germline loops: CDR1 MNHEY, CDR2 SVGAGI. The germline V and J ends were trimmed by 8 bases and 4 bases, with 8 bases remaining between them. The CDR3 length is 11 residues. CDR3 sequence (DNA): TGTGCCAGCGAGGTGGGCACTGAAGCTTTCTTT. Encoded protein: CASEVGTEAFF.